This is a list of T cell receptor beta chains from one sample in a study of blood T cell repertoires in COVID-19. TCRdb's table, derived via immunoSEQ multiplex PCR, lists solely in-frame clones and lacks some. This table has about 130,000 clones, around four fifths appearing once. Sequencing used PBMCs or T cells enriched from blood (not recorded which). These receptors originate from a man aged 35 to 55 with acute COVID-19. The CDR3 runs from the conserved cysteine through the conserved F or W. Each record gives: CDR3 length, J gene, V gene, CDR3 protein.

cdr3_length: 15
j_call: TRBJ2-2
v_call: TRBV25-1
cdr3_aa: CASTEGGGPTGELFF

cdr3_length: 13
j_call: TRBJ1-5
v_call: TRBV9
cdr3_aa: CASSVESGQPQHF

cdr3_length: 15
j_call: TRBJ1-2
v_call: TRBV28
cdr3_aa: CASRSLDRVNYGYTF

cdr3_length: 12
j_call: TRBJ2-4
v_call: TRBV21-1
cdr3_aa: CASSGGKNIQYF

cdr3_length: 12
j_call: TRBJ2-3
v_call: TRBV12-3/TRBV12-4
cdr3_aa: CASSPFTDTQYF

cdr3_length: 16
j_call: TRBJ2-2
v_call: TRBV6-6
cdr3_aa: CASSLTSGRGTGELFF

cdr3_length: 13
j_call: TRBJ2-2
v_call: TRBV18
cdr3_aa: CASNDGGTGELFF

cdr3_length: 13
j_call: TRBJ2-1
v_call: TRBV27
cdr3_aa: CASSSTGPNEQFF

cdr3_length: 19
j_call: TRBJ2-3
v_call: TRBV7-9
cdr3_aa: CASSLLGLAGGNRTDTQYF

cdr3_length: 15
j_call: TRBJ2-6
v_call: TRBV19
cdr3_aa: CASRRTGPGANVLTF

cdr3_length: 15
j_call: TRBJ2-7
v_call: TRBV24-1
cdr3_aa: CATSDNRGEGYEQYF

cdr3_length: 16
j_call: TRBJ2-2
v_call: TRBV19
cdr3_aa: CASSTWTGANTGELFF

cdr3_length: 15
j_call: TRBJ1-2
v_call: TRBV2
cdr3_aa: CASSLGQGADYGYTF

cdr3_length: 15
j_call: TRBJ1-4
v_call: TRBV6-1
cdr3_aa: CASSEMGAGNEKLFF

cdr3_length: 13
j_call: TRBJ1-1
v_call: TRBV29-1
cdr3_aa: CSVLGQGNTEAFF

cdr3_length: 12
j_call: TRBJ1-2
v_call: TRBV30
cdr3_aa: CAWSDGNYGYTF

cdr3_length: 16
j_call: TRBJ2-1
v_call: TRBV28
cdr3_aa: CASSSGLAGSYNEQFF

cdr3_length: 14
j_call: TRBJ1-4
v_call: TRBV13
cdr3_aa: CASSLRAGGGKLFF

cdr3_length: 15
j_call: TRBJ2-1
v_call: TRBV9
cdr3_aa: CASSVGGGFKGEQFF

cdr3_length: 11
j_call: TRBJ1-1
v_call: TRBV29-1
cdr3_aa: CRGQAGTEAFF

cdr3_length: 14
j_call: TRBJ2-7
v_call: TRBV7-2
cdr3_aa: CASRRGTGGGEQYF

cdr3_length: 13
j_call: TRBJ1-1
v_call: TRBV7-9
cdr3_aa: CASSLQGDTEAFF

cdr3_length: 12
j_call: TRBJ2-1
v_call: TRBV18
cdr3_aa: CASSVSGNEQFF

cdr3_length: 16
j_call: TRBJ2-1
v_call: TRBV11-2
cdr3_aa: CASSHRREVPYNEQFF

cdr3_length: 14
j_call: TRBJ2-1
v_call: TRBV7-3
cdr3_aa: CASSPDRGANEQFF

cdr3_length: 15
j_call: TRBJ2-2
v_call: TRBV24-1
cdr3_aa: CATSDPWPGTGELFF

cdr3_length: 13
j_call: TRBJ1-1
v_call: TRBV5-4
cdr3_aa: CASSSGGADEAFF

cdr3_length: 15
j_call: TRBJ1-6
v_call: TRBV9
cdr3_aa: CASSSRTGGVSPLHF

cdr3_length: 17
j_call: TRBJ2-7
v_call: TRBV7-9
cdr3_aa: CASSPEEGQVESYEQYF

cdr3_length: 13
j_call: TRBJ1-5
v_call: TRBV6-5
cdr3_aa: CASTKTDQQPQHF

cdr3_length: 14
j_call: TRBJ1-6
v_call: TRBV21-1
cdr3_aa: CASSPTQGNSPLHF

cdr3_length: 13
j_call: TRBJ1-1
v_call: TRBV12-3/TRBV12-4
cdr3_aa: CASTPGRDTEAFF

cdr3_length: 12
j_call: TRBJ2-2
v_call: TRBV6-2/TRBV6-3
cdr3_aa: CASSLLGGELFF

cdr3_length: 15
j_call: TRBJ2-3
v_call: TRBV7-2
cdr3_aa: CASSAPGAWGDTQYF

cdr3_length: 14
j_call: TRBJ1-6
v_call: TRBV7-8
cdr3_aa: CASSLDQGSSPLHF

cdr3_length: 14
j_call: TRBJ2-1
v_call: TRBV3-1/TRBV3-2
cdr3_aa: CASSQRLGLNEQFF

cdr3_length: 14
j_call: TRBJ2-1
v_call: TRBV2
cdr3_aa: CASLWGLEYNEQFF

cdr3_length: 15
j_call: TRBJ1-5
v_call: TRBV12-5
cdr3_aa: CASGLVQGPNQPQHF

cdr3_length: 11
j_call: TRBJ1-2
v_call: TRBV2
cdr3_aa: CASSPTRGYTF

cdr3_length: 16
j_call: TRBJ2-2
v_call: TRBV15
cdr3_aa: CATSREGGVSTGELFF

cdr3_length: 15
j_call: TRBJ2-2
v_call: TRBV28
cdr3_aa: CASSPAGANTGELFF